This is a list of T cell receptor beta chains from one sample in a study of beta chain features in type 1 diabetes. Sequencing used immunoSEQ multiplex PCR; TCRdb keeps in-frame clones, though not all of them. The sample holds about 370,000 clones, about 10% seen once. The sequencing input was central memory CD4+ T cells from blood. The receptors come from a man younger than 40 with type 1 diabetes. CDR3s include the opening cysteine and the closing phenylalanine or tryptophan. Each record gives: D gene, J gene, clone size, V gene, CDR3 protein, CDR3 DNA. The D gene is left open where the match is weak. Size values are once, few and many counts, or a class for expanded clones, and some rows have none.

>TRBD2|TRBJ2-3|.|TRBV7-3
CASSSSGVSTDTQYF
TGTGCCAGCAGCTCTAGCGGGGTGAGCACAGATACGCAGTATTTT
>.|TRBJ2-1|few|TRBV20-1
CSATLGEQFF
TGCAGTGCGACGTTGGGGGAGCAGTTCTTC
>.|TRBJ2-7|few|TRBV7-9
CASSNPGQKSSYEQYF
TGTGCCAGCAGTAATCCCGGACAGAAGAGCTCCTACGAGCAGTACTTC
>.|TRBJ1-2|.|TRBV6-6
CASSAGINYGYTF
TGTGCCAGCAGTGCCGGGATAAACTATGGCTACACCTTC
>TRBD2|TRBJ2-7|few|TRBV27
CASSWGLYSGNPGNYEQYF
TGTGCCAGCAGTTGGGGGCTATATAGCGGGAACCCTGGGAACTACGAGCAGTACTTC
>.|TRBJ2-3|.|TRBV11-2
CASSNEAGRSTDTQYF
TGTGCCAGCAGCAACGAGGCAGGGAGGAGCACAGATACGCAGTATTTT
>TRBD1|TRBJ1-5|few|TRBV28
CASSSGQGTQPQHF
TGTGCCAGCAGTTCGGGACAGGGAACTCAGCCCCAGCATTTT
>TRBD2|TRBJ2-7|.|TRBV28
CASRTSSGSYEQYF
TGTGCCAGCAGGACCTCTAGCGGGAGTTATGAGCAGTACTTC
>TRBD2|TRBJ2-1|many|TRBV28
CASSSGLAGGLGNEQFF
TGTGCCAGCAGTTCGGGACTAGCGGGAGGGCTGGGCAATGAGCAGTTCTTC
>.|TRBJ2-7|few|TRBV4-1
CASSQDGGAGAREQYF
TGCGCCAGCAGCCAAGATGGAGGAGCGGGTGCCCGCGAGCAGTACTTC
>TRBD1|TRBJ1-2|few|TRBV6-1
CASSEGQGLGYGYTF
TGTGCCAGCAGTGAAGGACAGGGATTAGGGTATGGCTACACCTTC
>.|TRBJ1-5|.|TRBV28
CASSLAAGSYSNQPQHF
TGTGCCAGCAGTTTGGCGGCAGGCTCCTATAGCAATCAGCCCCAGCATTTT
>TRBD1|TRBJ2-5|.|TRBV30
CAWGETGGLETQYF
TGTGCCTGGGGGGAGACAGGGGGTTTGGAGACCCAGTACTTC
>.|TRBJ2-3|.|TRBV6-1
CASRLSLGQGAQYF
TGTGCCAGCAGATTATCTCTCGGCCAGGGAGCGCAGTATTTT
>TRBD1|TRBJ2-7|many|TRBV7-9
CASSSWTGALKQYF
TGTGCCAGCAGCTCTTGGACAGGGGCGCTTAAGCAGTACTTC